Following are 21 T cell receptor beta chains from one sample sequenced in a study of control samples from healthy donors and cancer patients. Profiling relied on immunoSEQ multiplex PCR, and the TCRdb table lists in-frame clones only, not all of them. The sample has some 190,000 clones. The sequenced sample was blood. These receptors all stem from a woman aged 30 to 39 in good health.

V usage is TRBV6-5 and J usage is TRBJ2-7; a weak D match, TRBD1 (6 bases). The CDR3 consists of 12 residues. In germline, CDR1 is MNHEY, CDR2 SVGAGI. Trimming removed 5 bases from V and 6 bases from J, with 11 bases in between. The CDR3 is CASSTTGIEQYF. The CDR3 DNA reads as TGTGCCAGCAGTACGACAGGAATCGAGCAGTACTTC.

CDR3 DNA: TGTGCCAGCAGCTTGGTTGGGGTTCTCAGCAAAAACACTGAAGCTTTCTTT. Protein: CASSLVGVLSKNTEAFF. J is TRBJ1-1 and V is TRBV5-4; D uncertain. Germline V gene lookup returns CDR1 SGHNT and CDR2 YYREEE (reference sequence). This CDR3 is built from 17 residues. V shed 0 bases and J shed 2 bases, with 17 bases lying between them. The entire variable domain, with the rest obtained from reference TRBV5-4 and TRBJ1-1, is as follows: ETGVTQSPTHLIKTRGQQVTLRCSSQSGHNTVSWYQQALGQGPQFIFQYYREEENGRGNFPPRFSGLQFPNYSSELNVNALELDDSALYLCASSLVGVLSKNTEAFFGQGTRLTVV.

This chain joins TRBV24-1 and TRBJ2-3; weak D call: TRBD2 (7 bases). The CDR3 runs to 16 residues. From germline, CDR1 is KGHDR and CDR2 SFDVKD. V was shortened by 1 base and J by 0 bases, with 10 bases between the two germline ends. CDR3 sequence: CATSDFRGGSTDTQYF. The CDR3 DNA follows: TGTGCCACCAGTGATTTCAGGGGAGGGAGCACAGATACGCAGTATTTT.

In DNA, the CDR3 is TGTGCCAGCAGTCCCGAGGGGGCTTGGGCACATGATACGCAGTATTTT. Its translation is CASSPEGAWAHDTQYF. The chain couples TRBV27 to TRBJ2-3; 7 bases align to TRBD1. The CDR3 is made up of 16 amino acids. Per the germline V gene, CDR1 is MNHEY and CDR2 is SMNVEV (reference sequence). V shed 5 bases and J 6 bases; nucleotides not matched to a gene: 14.

The chain links TRBV3-1 (or the pseudogene TRBV3-2) to TRBJ1-2; D call uncertain. The CDR3 covers 14 residues. Germline V gene data show CDR1 as LGHDT and CDR2 as YNNKEL (reference sequence). V was shortened by 1 base and J by 7 bases, with 13 bases between the two germline ends. The CDR3 reads CASSQALTRGGYTF. The CDR3 DNA sequence: TGTGCCAGCAGCCAAGCCCTTACACGAGGTGGCTACACCTTC.

This rearrangement joins TRBV18 to TRBJ2-1, with TRBD2 matching 13 bases. Germline CDR1 is KGHSH and CDR2 is LQKENI. V lost 3 bases, J lost 6 bases, and 11 bases stayed unmatched. The CDR3 is made up of 18 amino acids. The CDR3 DNA follows: TGTGCCAGCTCACCCCTAAGACTAGCGGGGGGATACTTCAATGAGCAGTTCTTC. Translating it yields CASSPLRLAGGYFNEQFF.

The V and J genes are TRBV5-1 and TRBJ1-4; D unresolved. The germline V and J ends were trimmed by 6 bases and 0 bases, with 12 bases remaining between them. Germline lookup yields CDR1 SGHRS and CDR2 YFSETQ. The CDR3 totals 15 residues. The CDR3 DNA sequence: TGCGCCAGCACATTTTCAGACCCAACTAATGAAAAACTGTTTTTT. This sequence encodes CASTFSDPTNEKLFF.

The DNA of the CDR3 is TGTGCCAGCAGCCATACCGGGGGAGCGGGTGAAGCTTTCTTT. It encodes CASSHTGGAGEAFF. V is TRBV4-2 and J is TRBJ1-1; maybe TRBD1 (5 bases). Germline CDR1 and CDR2: LGHNA and YNFKEQ. V dropped 3 bases and J dropped 7 bases, with 15 bases sitting between them. The CDR3 loop spans 14 amino acids.

A remark on this clone: Other DNA sequences in this sample translate to the same CDR3. The gene calls are TRBV5-1 and TRBJ2-1; TRBD2 matches at 8 bases. Germline V CDR1 and CDR2: SGHRS, YFSETQ. The length of the CDR3 is 14 residues. The J segment lost 4 bases and the V segment lost 3 bases, leaving 3 bases of the junction unmatched. The CDR3 here is CASSSSGGYNEQFF. Here the CDR3 DNA reads TGCGCCAGCAGCTCCTCGGGGGGGTACAATGAGCAGTTCTTC.

The genes are TRBV15 and TRBJ1-2, with TRBD1 matching 9 bases. Trimming cost V 2 bases and J 3 bases; bases outside gene matches: 7. This CDR3 comprises 16 residues. Germline V gene sequence: CDR1 LNHNV, CDR2 YYDKDF (reference sequence). CDR3 residues: CATSRPQGARDYGYTF. The CDR3 DNA reads as TGTGCCACCAGCAGACCACAGGGGGCGCGGGACTATGGCTACACCTTC.

The chain combines TRBV7-9 with TRBJ1-2; D uncertain. CDR1 and CDR2 from the germline V gene are SEHNR and FQNEAQ (reference sequence). The CDR3 loop spans 13 amino acids. Trimming removed 5 bases at V and 2 bases at J, with 9 bases between. As DNA, the CDR3 is TGTGCCAGCAGCGTTCGGGAGAACTATGGCTACACCTTC. Translation gives CASSVRENYGYTF.

The chain couples TRBV5-1 to TRBJ1-6; D gene uncertain. The CDR3 is made up of 15 amino acids. The V end was cut by 0 bases, the J end by 2 bases, with 6 bases between. In germline, CDR1 is SGHRS, CDR2 YFSETQ. CDR3 in DNA: TGCGCCAGCAGCTTGGACGGTGCCTATAATTCACCCCTCCACTTT. It yields the protein CASSLDGAYNSPLHF.

V usage is TRBV5-4 and J usage is TRBJ2-5; D is undetermined. Trimming took 3 bases from V and 5 from J, leaving 14 bases between them. This CDR3 spans 14 amino acids. Germline assignment: CDR1 SGHNT and CDR2 YYREEE (reference sequence). The CDR3 loop reads CASSSAQNSETQYF. The CDR3 coding sequence is TGTGCCAGCAGCTCCGCCCAGAATTCGGAGACCCAGTACTTC.

The chain employs TRBV20-1 and TRBJ2-1, with 7 bases fitting TRBD1. V shed 3 bases, J shed 15 bases, and the junction held 5 bases outside the gene matches. This CDR3 spans 10 amino acids. Germline V gene lookup returns CDR1 DFQATT and CDR2 SNEGSKA (reference sequence). The CDR3 protein is CSARWDSRFF. The CDR3 DNA reads TGCAGTGCTAGGTGGGACAGCAGGTTCTTC.

The chain uses TRBV28 and TRBJ1-4, with TRBD1 identical over 7 bases. The CDR3 sequence is 14 residues long. CDR1 and CDR2 (germline): MDHEN, SYDVKM. The V segment lost 4 bases and the J segment 8 bases; nucleotides outside the gene matches: 7. The CDR3 region has the DNA TGTGCCAGCAGTTACCAGGGGGGTCGAGAAAAACTGTTTTTT. Protein sequence: CASSYQGGREKLFF.

The V call is TRBV19, the J call TRBJ2-7, with D unresolved. Trimming stripped 4 bases from V and 1 base from J, with 8 bases between. This CDR3 comprises 13 residues. Germline V gene data show CDR1 as LNHDA and CDR2 as SQIVND (reference sequence). In DNA form, the CDR3 reads TGTGCCAGTAGTAGGACGGCGTCCTACGAGCAGTACTTC. Translated: CASSRTASYEQYF. The entire variable domain, with the rest obtained from reference TRBV19 and TRBJ2-7, is as follows: DGGITQSPKYLFRKEGQNVTLSCEQNLNHDAMYWYRQDPGQGLRLIYYSQIVNDFQKGDIAEGYSVSREKKESFPLTVTSAQKNPTAFYLCASSRTASYEQYFGPGTRLTVT.

The rearrangement uses TRBV28 and TRBJ1-2, with TRBD1 identical over 9 bases. Trimming at V came to 6 bases and at J to 2 bases, leaving 4 bases not matched to a gene. CDR1 is MDHEN and CDR2 is SYDVKM in the germline V gene. The CDR3 covers 14 residues. DNA for the CDR3: TGTGCCAGCAGACACAGGGGGCGGAACTATGGCTACACCTTC. It specifies CASRHRGRNYGYTF.

The V and J genes are TRBV18 and TRBJ2-2; no firm D call. The CDR3 has 12 amino acids. Trimming took off 6 bases at V and 7 bases at J, with 9 bases between the two ends. Looked up from germline, CDR1 is KGHSH and CDR2 is LQKENI. The CDR3 DNA reads as TGTGCCAGCTCGCCCAAGAACGGGGAGCTGTTTTTT. This sequence encodes CASSPKNGELFF.

A note on this clone: This specimen includes other DNA sequences encoding the same CDR3. This rearrangement joins TRBV7-9 to TRBJ2-7; TRBD1 might be the D (5 bases). This CDR3 comprises 12 residues. Per the germline V gene, CDR1 is SEHNR and CDR2 is FQNEAQ (reference sequence). Between the trimmed V and J ends, which lost 4 bases and 4 bases, there was a span of 8 bases. The CDR3 bases are TGTGCCAGCAGCTCCCAGGGTTACGAGCAGTACTTC. This encodes CASSSQGYEQYF.

DNA for the CDR3: TGTGCCAGCTCACTGGTTTGGGGGCGCAATGAGCAGTTCTTC. It is translated as CASSLVWGRNEQFF. V is TRBV18 and J is TRBJ2-1, with D possibly being TRBD1 (6 bases). Trimming cost V 4 bases and J 6 bases, with 13 bases left between them. CDR3 length: 14 amino acids. The germline gives CDR1 KGHSH, CDR2 LQKENI.

The chain combines TRBV15 with TRBJ1-1, with D possibly matching TRBD1 (5 bases). The CDR3 is made up of 16 amino acids. Trimming pared 4 bases from V and 1 base from J, leaving 16 bases between. Germline values: CDR1 LNHNV, CDR2 YYDKDF (reference sequence). CDR3 sequence reads: CATSTGTRGRNTEAFF. CDR3 nucleotide sequence: TGTGCCACCAGCACCGGGACCCGAGGCAGGAACACTGAAGCTTTCTTT. The full variable domain, with the rest looked up from reference TRBV15 and TRBJ1-1, is DAMVIQNPRYQVTQFGKPVTLSCSQTLNHNVMYWYQQKSSQAPKLLFHYYDKDFNNEADTPDNFQSRRPNTSFCFLDIRSPGLGDTAMYLCATSTGTRGRNTEAFFGQGTRLTVV.